Reported below is one TCR beta chain. The data derive from a study of shared clonotypes between healthy human individuals. Naivety among CD8 cells was defined by CD45RO negativity and positive CCR7 selection, thereby excluding terminally differentiated effector memory CD45RA+ cells. Samples underwent the assay at deep level. Using immunoSEQ multiplex PCR, the repertoire was profiled, and TCRdb retains in-frame clones only, with some absent. This sample has about 2 million clones, with approximately 94% found just once. The CDR3 consists of 15 residues. Germline lookup yields CDR1 SGHDT and CDR2 YYEEEE. Losses at the gene ends were 4 bases for V and 7 bases for J; bases not matched to a gene: 10.

Input material: naive CD8+ T cells sorted from blood. The source is a man younger than 35 in good health. The rearrangement joins TRBV5-6 to TRBJ2-4; 8 nucleotides line up with TRBD2. This CDR3 is CASSPGRAAWNIQYF. CDR3 nucleotide sequence: TGTGCCAGCAGCCCCGGGAGGGCTGCTTGGAACATTCAGTACTTC. The full variable domain, in which reference TRBV5-6 and TRBJ2-4 provide the parts outside the CDR3, is DAGVTQSPTHLIKTRGQQVTLRCSPKSGHDTVSWYQQALGQGPQFIFQYYEEEERQRGNFPDRFSGHQFPNYSSELNVNALLLGDSALYLCASSPGRAAWNIQYFGAGTRLSVL.